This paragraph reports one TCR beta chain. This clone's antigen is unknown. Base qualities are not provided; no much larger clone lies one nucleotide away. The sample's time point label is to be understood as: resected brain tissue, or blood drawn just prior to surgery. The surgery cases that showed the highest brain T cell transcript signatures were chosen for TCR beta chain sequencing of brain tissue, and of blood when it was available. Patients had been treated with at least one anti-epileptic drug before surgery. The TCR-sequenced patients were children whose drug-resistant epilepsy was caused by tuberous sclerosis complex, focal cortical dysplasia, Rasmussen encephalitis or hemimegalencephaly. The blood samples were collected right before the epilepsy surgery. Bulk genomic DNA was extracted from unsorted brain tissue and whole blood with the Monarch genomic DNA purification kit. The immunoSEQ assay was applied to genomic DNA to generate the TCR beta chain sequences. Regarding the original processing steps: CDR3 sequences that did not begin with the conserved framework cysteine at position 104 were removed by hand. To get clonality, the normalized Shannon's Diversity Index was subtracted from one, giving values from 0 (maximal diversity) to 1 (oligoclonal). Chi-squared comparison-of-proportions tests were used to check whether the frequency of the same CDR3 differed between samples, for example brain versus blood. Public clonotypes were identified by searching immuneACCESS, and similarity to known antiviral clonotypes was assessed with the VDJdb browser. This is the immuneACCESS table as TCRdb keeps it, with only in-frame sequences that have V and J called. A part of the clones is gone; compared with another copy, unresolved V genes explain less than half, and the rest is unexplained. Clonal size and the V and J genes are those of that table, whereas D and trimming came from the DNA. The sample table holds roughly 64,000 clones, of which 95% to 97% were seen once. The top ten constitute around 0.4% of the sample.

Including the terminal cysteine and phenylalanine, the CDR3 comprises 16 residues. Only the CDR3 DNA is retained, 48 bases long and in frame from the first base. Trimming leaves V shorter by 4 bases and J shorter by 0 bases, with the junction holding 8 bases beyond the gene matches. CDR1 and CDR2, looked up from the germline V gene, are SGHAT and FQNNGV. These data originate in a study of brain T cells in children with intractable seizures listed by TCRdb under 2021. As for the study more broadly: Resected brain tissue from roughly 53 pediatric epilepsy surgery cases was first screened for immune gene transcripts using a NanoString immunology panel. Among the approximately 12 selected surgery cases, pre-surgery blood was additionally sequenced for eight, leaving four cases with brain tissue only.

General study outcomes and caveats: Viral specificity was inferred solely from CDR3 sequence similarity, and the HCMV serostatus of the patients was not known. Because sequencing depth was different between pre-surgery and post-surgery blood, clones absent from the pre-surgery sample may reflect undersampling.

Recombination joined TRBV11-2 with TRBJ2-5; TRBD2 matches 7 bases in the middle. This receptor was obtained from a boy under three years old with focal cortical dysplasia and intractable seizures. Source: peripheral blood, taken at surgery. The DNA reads TGTGCCAGCAGCTCGGAGCGGGGAAGGTACCAAGAGACCCAGTACTTC. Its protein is CASSSERGRYQETQYF. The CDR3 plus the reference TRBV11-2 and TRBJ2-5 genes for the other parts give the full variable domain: EAGVAQSPRYKIIEKRQSVAFWCNPISGHATLYWYQQILGQGPKLLIQFQNNGVVDDSQLPKDRFSAERLKGVDSTLKIQPAKLEDSAVYLCASSSERGRYQETQYFGPGTRLLVL.